This T cell receptor (beta chain) was captured by sequencing in a study of blood T cell repertoires in COVID-19. Germline loops: CDR1 MDHEN, CDR2 SYDVKM. The V end lost 4 bases, the J end lost 1 base, and 13 bases lay between the germline ends. The CDR3 is 15 amino acids. Sequencing used immunoSEQ multiplex PCR; TCRdb keeps in-frame clones, though not all of them. The repertoire includes hundreds of thousands of clones, 90% of them detected once, and 3.5% to 4.5% sits in the top ten. The table lists this clone with a few counts. The receptor's source is a woman aged 18 to 35 with acute COVID-19. Sequenced material: PBMCs or T cells enriched from blood (not recorded which). The chain combines TRBV28 with TRBJ1-1, with D possibly matching TRBD1 (5 bases). The CDR3 loop is CASSSPRGSNTEAFF. CDR3 DNA: TGTGCCAGCAGTTCCCCGCGGGGGTCGAACACTGAAGCTTTCTTT. The entire variable domain, with the rest obtained from reference TRBV28 and TRBJ1-1, is as follows: DVKVTQSSRYLVKRTGEKVFLECVQDMDHENMFWYRQDPGLGLRLIYFSYDVKMKEKGDIPEGYSVSREKKERFSLILESASTNQTSMYLCASSSPRGSNTEAFFGQGTRLTVV.